Many counts were recorded for the clone carrying this T cell receptor beta chain. These data belong to a study of T cells after yellow fever vaccination. Germline-derived CDR1 and CDR2 are SGHDN and FVKESK. The V gene lost 3 bases and the J gene lost 6 bases, with 9 bases spanning the gap. CDR3 length equals 12 residues. TCRdb ran MiXCR on the 5' RACE reads and lists one entry per CDR3 protein. The data hold approximately 150,000 distinct CDR3 sequences, with around 7.7% observed a single time. This chain uses TRBV14 with TRBJ2-7, with D possibly matching TRBD2 (6 bases). The clonotype originates from a man under 40 who received the YFV17D yellow fever vaccine. Sequenced here: CD4+ T cells sorted from PBMCs, sampled 5 days after the yellow fever booster vaccination. For the CDR3, the DNA is TGTGCCAGCAGCCACCGCGGGATCGAGCAGTACTTC. Translating gives CASSHRGIEQYF.